The entry that follows covers one TCR beta chain sequence. This record comes from a study of blood T cell repertoires in COVID-19. Study in general: The samples span acute and convalescent COVID-19 from the United States, Italy and Spain. From T cells, B-cell-depleted T cells, or PBMCs came the material, which was cDNA or gDNA.

Trimming shortened V by 2 bases and J by 0 bases, and 8 bases separated the two germline ends. The CDR3 length is 14 residues. Germline V CDR1 and CDR2: SGHTA, FQGTGA. Assignments of participants to cohorts depended upon their own reported clinical history. This table comes from immunoSEQ multiplex PCR, and its TCRdb copy is limited to in-frame clones, with some not included. The sample holds about 280,000 clones; 90% are singletons and the top ten take about 1.5%. Material for sequencing was PBMCs or T cells enriched from blood (not recorded which). This clonotype originated in a woman under 30 with acute COVID-19. The rearrangement links TRBV7-3 to TRBJ2-7; maybe TRBD2 (6 bases). CDR3 nucleotide sequence: TGTGCCAGCAGCTTACGGGACTCCTCCTACGAGCAGTACTTC. Residues: CASSLRDSSYEQYF.